These T cell receptor beta chains were read from a single sample in a study of OX40 agonist ivuxolimab in advanced cancers. Repertoires were generated with immunoSEQ multiplex PCR, while TCRdb's copy carries only in-frame clones and drops some. This sample has roughly 87,000 clones, with roughly nine tenths found just once. The sequencing used CD4+ or CD8+ T cells sorted from blood, collected in a trial of the OX40 agonist ivuxolimab. Every receptor here comes from an adult with an advanced solid tumor such as melanoma, head and neck, liver or kidney cancer. CDR3s include the opening cysteine and the closing phenylalanine or tryptophan. The D gene is left open where the match is weak.

TRBD1	TRBJ1-2	TRBV18	14	CASTPQGAVYGYTF
-	TRBJ1-5	TRBV4-2	15	CASSQSGLSNQPQHF
-	TRBJ2-1	TRBV6-4	15	CASSDEGTPYNEQFF
-	TRBJ2-7	TRBV28	13	CASSFGKTYEQYF
TRBD1	TRBJ1-1	TRBV4-3	15	CASSQDPDRLGEAFF
-	TRBJ2-7	TRBV10-2	12	CASSVSSYEQYF
TRBD2	TRBJ2-2	TRBV19	14	CASCGGVPNGELFF
-	TRBJ2-2	TRBV28	14	CASSPWFSGGELFF
-	TRBJ1-5	TRBV6-5	15	CASSYSARGNQPQHF
-	TRBJ1-2	TRBV4-3	13	CASSQGEGSGYTF
-	TRBJ2-3	TRBV6-6	15	CASSYESGTGDTQYF
-	TRBJ2-2	TRBV5-4	11	CASRLTGELFF
TRBD1	TRBJ2-1	TRBV9	17	CASSKGWGDRPWDEQFF
-	TRBJ1-1	TRBV7-9	17	CASSTRFLGGAGTEAFF
-	TRBJ1-2	TRBV19	13	CASSIGENYGYTF
-	TRBJ2-3	TRBV28	11	CASTSPDTQYF
TRBD1	TRBJ1-2	TRBV7-9	13	CASSSWDRSGYTF
-	TRBJ2-1	TRBV9	14	CASSTTGGHNEQFF
-	TRBJ2-2	TRBV5-1	11	CASVDTGELFF
-	TRBJ1-5	TRBV28	13	CASRSGVNQPQHF
TRBD2	TRBJ2-1	TRBV7-8	16	CASSSRLAGGPGEQFF
-	TRBJ2-2	TRBV4-3	15	CASSQERGNTGELFF
TRBD1	TRBJ1-5	TRBV19	14	CAVWTGWYNQPQHF
-	TRBJ2-4	TRBV6-1	12	CASVGAKNIQYF
-	TRBJ2-2	TRBV7-3	16	CASSLTGIESTGELFF
-	TRBJ1-1	TRBV15	13	CATSRNRNTEAFF
-	TRBJ1-4	TRBV28	18	CASSLLWQTQKPNEKLFF
TRBD2	TRBJ2-3	TRBV15	15	CATSRLAGSTDTQYF
TRBD1	TRBJ2-1	TRBV7-8	15	CASSLGTGLGNEQFF
-	TRBJ1-1	TRBV7-3	18	CASSLTSVGRGTNTEAFF
-	TRBJ2-2	TRBV29-1	15	CSVRAASRNTGELFF
-	TRBJ1-2	TRBV6-1	14	CASSEGTANYGYTF
-	TRBJ2-1	TRBV5-1	15	CASSVGTVSYNEQFF
TRBD2	TRBJ2-1	TRBV28	15	CASSSLAGAYNEQFF
TRBD2	TRBJ2-3	TRBV9	16	CASSVAGGWDTDTQYF
TRBD1	TRBJ1-2	TRBV5-1	17	CASSLALGTGIFYGYTF
-	TRBJ1-2	TRBV30	12	CAWRWLGYGYTF
-	TRBJ1-6	TRBV28	16	CASRGYGGREYSPLHF
-	TRBJ1-5	TRBV6-9	15	CASSSQGVRNQPQHF
-	TRBJ1-2	TRBV5-4	14	CASSPKTGHYGYTF